These 7 T cell receptor beta chains were sequenced from one sample in a study of CD8 T cells in ankylosing spondylitis. MiXCR was run by TCRdb on the 5' RACE reads, yielding one entry per CDR3 protein. The profile covers about 360,000 distinct CDR3 sequences, with roughly 20% appearing a single time and around 13% taken by the ten largest. Sequencing was performed on blood, either unsorted or a sorted T cell fraction (not recorded which). Source of these receptors: a male donor with ankylosing spondylitis or in good health (not recorded which).

This clonotype came up a few times. V usage is TRBV24-1 and J usage is TRBJ2-3; 8 nucleotides line up with TRBD1. There are 17 residues in the CDR3. V lost 1 base, J lost 7 bases, and 12 bases stayed unmatched. Germline V CDR1 and CDR2: KGHDR, SFDVKD. The CDR3, as DNA: TGTGCCACCAGTGATTTCGGGCGAGCAGGGGGCTTGTATACGCAGTATTTT. It is translated as CATSDFGRAGGLYTQYF.

The chain links TRBV27 to TRBJ2-5; tentative D call: TRBD2 (6 bases). Germline V gene lookup returns CDR1 MNHEY and CDR2 SMNVEV (reference sequence). The V end was cut by 3 bases, the J end by 4 bases, with 15 bases between. The CDR3 totals 15 residues. The CDR3 spells CASSFGPAGGETQYF. CDR3 nucleotide sequence: TGTGCCAGCAGTTTTGGCCCAGCGGGCGGAGAGACCCAGTACTTC.

The sample holds a few counts of this clonotype. V gene TRBV12-3 or TRBV12-4 combines with J gene TRBJ2-5, with unresolved D. The CDR3 is made up of 12 amino acids. Trimming removed 7 bases from V and 1 base from J, with 7 bases in between. CDR3 residues: CASTRTQETQYF. The CDR3 DNA reads as TGTGCCAGCACCCGGACCCAAGAGACCCAGTACTTC.

In its sample, this clonotype was seen a few times. This chain uses TRBV12-3 or TRBV12-4 with TRBJ2-5; possible D gene TRBD2, 7 bases. Trimming cost V 7 bases and J 1 base, with 16 bases left between them. The CDR3 runs 15 residues. This CDR3 is CASTPWAGAQETQYF. The CDR3 DNA sequence: TGTGCCAGCACCCCCTGGGCGGGGGCCCAAGAGACCCAGTACTTC.

This clonotype has a handful of counts. This chain joins TRBV4-1 and TRBJ1-1, with a possible D match to TRBD1 (5 bases). The V end lost 4 bases, the J end lost 0 bases, and 6 bases lay between the germline ends. Looked up from germline, CDR1 is MGHRA and CDR2 is YSYEKL. The CDR3 spans 13 residues. The CDR3 nucleotides are TGCGCCAGCAGCCCACAGGTGAACACTGAAGCTTTCTTT. Its protein product is CASSPQVNTEAFF.

This clonotype was observed a handful of times. The rearrangement links TRBV20-1 to TRBJ2-1; D is possibly TRBD1 (6 bases). Per the germline V gene, CDR1 is DFQATT and CDR2 is SNEGSKA (reference sequence). Trimming cost V 3 bases and J 8 bases, with 17 bases left between them. The CDR3 has 14 residues. CDR3 coding DNA: TGCAGTGCTAGGGGGGCCCTACTCGTCGATGAGCAGTTCTTC. This gives the protein CSARGALLVDEQFF.

This clonotype has at least ten counts. The chain couples TRBV7-6 to TRBJ2-1, with no clear D. From germline, CDR1 is SGHVS and CDR2 FNYEAQ. V lost 5 bases, J lost 2 bases, and 4 bases lay in between. The CDR3 has 12 residues. The CDR3 reads CASSHTYNEQFF. CDR3 bases: TGTGCCAGCAGCCATACCTACAATGAGCAGTTCTTC.